This T cell receptor (beta chain) was sequenced in a study of blood T cell repertoires in COVID-19. Study-wide context: Researchers got acute and convalescent COVID-19 samples from the United States, Italy and Spain. PBMCs, B-cell-depleted T cells, or T cells were the source of the cDNA or gDNA that made up the material.

In the authors' methods: Counts of nucleated cells, estimated from reference gene primer amplification, were obtained. Assay used: immunoSEQ multiplex PCR; TCRdb lists only in-frame clones, some missing. V and J calls plus clone size are reproduced from that table; the DNA served to infer D and trimming. The sample holds some 170,000 clones, under 80% seen once. The V gene end was trimmed by 6 bases and the J gene end by 3 bases; junction bases not matched to a gene: 4. Germline loops: CDR1 MRHNA, CDR2 SNTAGT. The CDR3 length is 15 residues. The chain employs TRBV6-4 and TRBJ1-6; 8 bases line up with TRBD1. This receptor was taken from a man aged 70 or older with acute or convalescent COVID-19. The sequencing sample was made of peripheral blood. The chain's CDR3 is CASSLTGGYNSPLHF. In DNA, the CDR3 is TGTGCCAGCAGCCTAACAGGGGGCTATAATTCACCCCTCCACTTT.